The 21 T cell receptor beta chains below all came from one sample that was sequenced in a study of graft-versus-host responses after intestinal transplantation. Their antigens are not known. Clones were sequenced by immunoSEQ multiplex PCR, and TCRdb holds only the in-frame ones, with some missing. Of tens of thousands of clones detected, 84% appear once; the ten largest clones hold nearly 0.4%. This material consisted of unstimulated CD4+ T cells sorted from spleen or lymph node cells, taken before transplant. The receptors here all came from a human donor who was the organ donor for an intestinal transplant.

V gene TRBV5-1 combines with J gene TRBJ2-7, with D tentatively TRBD1 (6 bases). V was clipped by 4 bases and J by 7 bases, with 15 bases between them. Per the germline V gene, CDR1 is SGHRS and CDR2 is YFSETQ. The CDR3 is 13 amino acids. In DNA, the CDR3 is TGCGCCAGCAGCCCGGCCGAGGGGGATGAGCAGTACGTC. Encoded protein: CASSPAEGDEQYV.

The chain uses TRBV9 and TRBJ1-5, with 8 bases identical to TRBD1. The length of the CDR3 is 15 residues. V shed 0 bases, J shed 6 bases, and the junction held 5 bases outside the gene matches. Germline-derived CDR1 and CDR2 are SGDLS and YYNGEE. As DNA, the CDR3 is TGTGCCAGCAGCGTAGCAGGGGGCATCGGTCAGCCCCAGCATTTT. Translated, it gives CASSVAGGIGQPQHF.

The J gene is TRBJ1-1, the V gene TRBV7-2; a weak D match, TRBD1 (6 bases). The CDR3 sequence is 15 residues long. CDR1 is SGHTA and CDR2 is FQGNSA in the germline V gene. V lost 1 base and J 0 bases, leaving 9 bases between the germline ends. The DNA of the CDR3 is TGTGCCAGCAGCTTAGGGGGGCATCTGAACACTGAAGCTTTCTTT. Its translation is CASSLGGHLNTEAFF.

The chain recombines TRBV6-1 with TRBJ2-2, with D perhaps matching TRBD1 (5 bases). This CDR3 has 14 amino acids. Germline CDR1 and CDR2: MNHNS and SASEGT. Trimming removed 10 bases at V and 3 bases at J, with 15 bases between. CDR3 nucleotides: TGTGCCACACTTACGGGCAGGGACACCGGGGAGCTGTTTTTT. It encodes CATLTGRDTGELFF.

The rearrangement links TRBV30 to TRBJ2-4; no clear D gene. This CDR3 is 15 amino acids long. CDR1 and CDR2 (germline): GTSNPN, SVGIG (reference sequence). The V gene lost 5 bases and the J gene lost 0 bases, with 14 bases spanning the gap. The CDR3 nucleotides read TGTGCCTGGGCAGAACAGCCGCTAGCCAAAAACATTCAGTACTTC. The encoded protein is CAWAEQPLAKNIQYF.

The chain joins TRBV7-9 to TRBJ2-3; 10 nucleotides agree with TRBD1. Losses at the gene ends were 2 bases for V and 4 bases for J; bases not matched to a gene: 15. This CDR3 is built from 19 residues. CDR1 SEHNR and CDR2 FQNEAQ come from the germline V gene (reference sequence). The CDR3 here is CASSLRAPGQGIWSDTQYF. In nucleotides, the CDR3 is TGTGCCAGCAGCTTAAGGGCCCCGGGACAGGGGATTTGGTCAGATACGCAGTATTTT.

This chain joins TRBV2 and TRBJ2-2, with 8 bases lining up with TRBD1. With 9 bases clipped from V and 6 bases from J, the junction kept 6 bases outside the gene matches. Germline CDR1 and CDR2: SNHLY and FYNNEI. This CDR3 contains 13 residues. Written as DNA, the CDR3 is TGTGCCAGTATGACAGGGGAGGCCGGGGAGCTGTTTTTT. Residues: CASMTGEAGELFF.

The chain recombines TRBV6-5 with TRBJ1-5; no firm D call. Trimming left V 4 bases short and J 2 bases short, with 15 bases between. Germline CDR1 reads MNHEY; CDR2 reads SVGAGI. CDR3 length: 16 residues. The chain's CDR3 is CASSFTAAGGNQPQHF. CDR3 nucleotide sequence: TGTGCCAGCAGTTTTACTGCTGCCGGTGGCAATCAGCCCCAGCATTTT.

This rearrangement joins TRBV9 to TRBJ1-1; D possibly corresponds to TRBD1 (5 bases). CDR1 is SGDLS and CDR2 is YYNGEE in the germline V gene. The V gene lost 0 bases and the J gene lost 10 bases, with 13 bases spanning the gap. The CDR3 has 13 amino acids. CDR3 in DNA: TGTGCCAGCAGCGTAGGGGGGGGATTTCGAGCTTTCTTT. This codes for CASSVGGGFRAFF. Drawing the rest from reference TRBV9 and TRBJ1-1, the complete variable domain is DSGVTQTPKHLITATGQRVTLRCSPRSGDLSVYWYQQSLDQGLQFLIQYYNGEERAKGNILERFSAQQFPDLHSELNLSSLELGDSALYFCASSVGGGFRAFFGQGTRLTVV.

The chain uses TRBV5-6 and TRBJ2-5; D is undetermined. The CDR3 contains 12 residues. Trimming shortened V by 3 bases and J by 5 bases, and 8 bases separated the two germline ends. Per the germline V gene, CDR1 is SGHDT and CDR2 is YYEEEE. Here the CDR3 reads CASSYLRETQYF. CDR3 nucleotide sequence: TGTGCCAGCAGCTACTTGCGGGAGACCCAGTACTTC. The variable domain in full, completed from reference TRBV5-6 and TRBJ2-5, reads DAGVTQSPTHLIKTRGQQVTLRCSPKSGHDTVSWYQQALGQGPQFIFQYYEEEERQRGNFPDRFSGHQFPNYSSELNVNALLLGDSALYLCASSYLRETQYFGPGTRLLVL.

The V call is TRBV7-9, the J call TRBJ2-2; 8 bases are shared with TRBD1. Germline-derived CDR1 and CDR2 are SEHNR and FQNEAQ (reference sequence). The CDR3 loop spans 14 amino acids. V gave up 5 bases and J gave up 4 bases; unmatched junction bases: 3. In DNA, the CDR3 is TGTGCCAGCAGCCCGACAGGGGCCACCGGGGAGCTGTTTTTT. Translation gives CASSPTGATGELFF. Full variable domain (missing parts from reference TRBV7-9 and TRBJ2-2): DTGVSQNPRHKITKRGQNVTFRCDPISEHNRLYWYRQTLGQGPEFLTYFQNEAQLEKSRLLSDRFSAERPKGSFSTLEIQRTEQGDSAMYLCASSPTGATGELFFGEGSRLTVL.

The chain employs TRBV11-2 and TRBJ2-5, with 10 bases matching TRBD2. The CDR3 is made up of 16 amino acids. With V trimmed by 0 bases and J by 2 bases, 3 bases remained unmatched. Germline V gives CDR1 SGHAT, CDR2 FQNNGV. The CDR3 sequence: CASSLDWTSGQETQYF. CDR3 bases: TGTGCCAGCAGCTTAGATTGGACTAGCGGACAAGAGACCCAGTACTTC.

V is TRBV19 and J is TRBJ2-2, with no clear D. CDR1 is LNHDA, CDR2 SQIVND, per germline (reference sequence). V was shortened by 5 bases and J by 0 bases, with 16 bases between the two germline ends. This CDR3 region has 17 residues. CDR3 in DNA: TGTGCCAGTAGTGACCCCGGCAGGCCCGCGAACACCGGGGAGCTGTTTTTT. This encodes CASSDPGRPANTGELFF.

In its sample, this clone was seen once. This chain joins TRBV5-1 and TRBJ2-3, with D possibly TRBD2 on 6 matching bases. Trimming shortened V by 5 bases and J by 2 bases, and 12 bases separated the two germline ends. The CDR3 runs to 14 residues. The germline V gene encodes CDR1 SGHRS and CDR2 YFSETQ. The CDR3, as DNA: TGCGCCAGCAGGAAGACTAGGGACACAGATACGCAGTATTTT. Residues: CASRKTRDTDTQYF.

The rearrangement links TRBV2 to TRBJ1-2, with a tentative D call TRBD1 (5 bases). This CDR3 comprises 17 residues. The V gene's germline CDR1 is SNHLY and CDR2 FYNNEI. Trimming took off 1 base at V and 3 bases at J, with 18 bases between the two ends. CDR3 region: CASSEETPGWGDYGYTF. The CDR3 nucleotides read TGTGCCAGCAGTGAAGAAACCCCAGGGTGGGGGGACTATGGCTACACCTTC.

V and J are TRBV7-2 and TRBJ1-5; 9 positions match TRBD1. This CDR3 spans 14 amino acids. Germline V gives CDR1 SGHTA, CDR2 FQGNSA. Losses at the gene ends were 8 bases for V and 3 bases for J; bases not matched to a gene: 5. CDR3 sequence: CASGDRGNNQPQHF. CDR3 DNA: TGTGCCAGCGGTGACAGGGGGAACAATCAGCCCCAGCATTTT.

The chain has TRBV19 and TRBJ1-2; 7 nucleotides align to TRBD1. Germline assignment: CDR1 LNHDA and CDR2 SQIVND (reference sequence). V trimming: 5 bases; J trimming: 2 bases; junction bases outside the gene matches: 5. The CDR3 contains 14 residues. The chain's CDR3 is CASSPTGANYGYTF. The CDR3 coding sequence is TGTGCCAGTAGTCCCACAGGGGCCAACTATGGCTACACCTTC.

This clone came up a few times. This rearrangement joins TRBV7-9 to TRBJ2-5; 9 bases align to TRBD1. Trimming cost V 5 bases and J 5 bases; bases outside gene matches: 6. Germline-derived CDR1 and CDR2 are SEHNR and FQNEAQ (reference sequence). The CDR3 loop spans 14 amino acids. CDR3 protein: CASSTGGSYETQYF. DNA of the CDR3: TGTGCCAGCAGCACAGGGGGCTCGTACGAGACCCAGTACTTC.

This chain links TRBV15 with TRBJ2-2; TRBD2 might be the D (5 bases). V was shortened by 8 bases and J by 6 bases, with 28 bases between the two germline ends. This CDR3 has 18 amino acids. In germline, CDR1 is LNHNV, CDR2 YYDKDF (reference sequence). Here the CDR3 reads CATLPVSWGYTRAGELFF. CDR3 nucleotides: TGTGCCACCCTTCCTGTTAGTTGGGGTTACACTAGGGCCGGGGAGCTGTTTTTT.

This CDR3 is CASSLAGGSPEKLFF. Written as DNA, the CDR3 is TGTGCCAGCAGTTTAGCTGGGGGGTCGCCCGAAAAACTGTTTTTT. The chain combines TRBV28 with TRBJ1-4; D might be TRBD1 (5 bases). Germline V gives CDR1 MDHEN, CDR2 SYDVKM. The CDR3 contains 15 residues. V dropped 2 bases and J dropped 8 bases, with 15 bases sitting between them.

The genes are TRBV6-6 and TRBJ1-6; 9 nucleotides align to TRBD1. Trimming cost V 0 bases and J 10 bases; bases outside gene matches: 4. Germline loops: CDR1 MNHNY, CDR2 SVGAGI (reference sequence). The CDR3 loop spans 15 amino acids. The CDR3 region is CASSYSGTGHSPLHF. CDR3 in DNA: TGTGCCAGCAGTTACTCAGGGACAGGGCACTCACCCCTCCACTTT.